This T cell receptor beta chain was obtained from a study of OX40 agonist ivuxolimab in advanced cancers. The CDR3 loop spans 14 amino acids. Germline lookup yields CDR1 LGHNA and CDR2 YSLEER. V dropped 5 bases and J dropped 6; count of bases not matched to a gene: 7. Here immunoSEQ multiplex PCR was the method, and the copy in TCRdb shows in-frame clones only, minus some. The data hold some 68,000 clones, with 85% to 90% observed a single time. Whole-study results and caveats: Dose levels from 0.1 to 3.0 mg/kg saw CD4+ and CD8+ blood T cells expand clonally by week 6.

This clone was observed a handful of times. Its antigen remains unknown. This sequence originates from an adult with an advanced solid tumor such as melanoma, head and neck, liver or kidney cancer. The chain combines TRBV4-3 with TRBJ2-7; 10 bases match TRBD2. This specimen was CD4+ or CD8+ T cells sorted from blood, taken in a trial of the OX40 agonist ivuxolimab. CDR3 DNA: TGCGCCAGCAGCGCCGGGACTAGCGACCTCGAGCAGTACTTC. This gives the protein CASSAGTSDLEQYF.